This T cell receptor beta chain came from a study of blood T cell repertoires in COVID-19. Study background: PBMCs, B-cell-depleted T cells, or T cells were the source of the cDNA or gDNA that made up the material.

Clinical histories supplied by participants themselves formed the basis of cohort assignment. Resolution of symptoms, clearance, or two negative PCRs was present in recovered Cohort 3 donors. Source study methods: Amplification with reference gene primers provided the estimates of nucleated cell counts. Using immunoSEQ multiplex PCR, the repertoire was profiled, and TCRdb retains in-frame clones only, with some absent. The V and J calls and clone size are taken from that table; D and trimming were inferred from the DNA. The sample carries approximately 150,000 clones, over 75% recorded once. V gave up 3 bases and J gave up 0 bases, with 19 bases separating them. Germline lookup yields CDR1 SGHRS and CDR2 YFSETQ. This CDR3 contains 17 residues.

The rearrangement joins TRBV5-1 to TRBJ2-7; D perhaps matches TRBD2 (6 bases). The sequenced sample consisted of PBMCs or T cells enriched from blood (not recorded which). This sequence originates from a man aged 35 to 55 who had recovered from COVID-19. For the CDR3, the DNA is TGCGCCAGCAGCTGGACCCACGGAGGGCCTCTCTCCTACGAGCAGTACTTC. Translation: CASSWTHGGPLSYEQYF.